A single sample is the source of the 31 T cell receptor beta chains below, sequenced in a study of beta chain features in type 1 diabetes. The isolated RNA, all of it, was reverse transcribed, so expressed TCRB transcripts were what got sequenced. Sequencing used immunoSEQ multiplex PCR; TCRdb keeps in-frame clones, though not all of them. The repertoire has approximately 330,000 clones, about 11% of them found once; the top ten carry over 0.015%. Sequencing was performed on naive CD4+ T cells from blood. The receptors shown here come from a woman in her twenties or thirties in good health.

This clone appeared a few times. V is TRBV30 and J is TRBJ1-5; perhaps TRBD1 as D (6 bases). CDR3 length: 15 amino acids. Germline CDR1 reads GTSNPN; CDR2 reads SVGIG (reference sequence). V was clipped by 4 bases and J by 1 base, with 14 bases between them. CDR3 amino acids: CAWNNGQISNQPQHF. The CDR3 nucleotides read TGTGCCTGGAACAATGGACAGATCAGCAATCAGCCCCAGCATTTT.

The chain is built from TRBV7-3 and TRBJ2-7, with D possibly TRBD1 on 6 matching bases. CDR3 length equals 15 residues. V was pared by 2 bases and J by 0 bases, with 11 bases between. CDR1 and CDR2 (germline): SGHTA, FQGTGA. The DNA for the CDR3 is TGTGCCAGCAGCTTACAGGGGAGTGACTCCTACGAGCAGTACTTC. It specifies CASSLQGSDSYEQYF.

This chain links TRBV5-8 with TRBJ1-1, with a weak D call TRBD1 (6 bases). Per the germline V gene, CDR1 is SGHTS and CDR2 is YDEGEE. The CDR3 runs 16 residues. V was pared by 0 bases and J by 1 base, with 13 bases between. CDR3 bases: TGTGCCAGCAGCTTGGAAACAGGGCGATCGAACACTGAAGCTTTCTTT. Translation gives CASSLETGRSNTEAFF. Using reference TRBV5-8 and TRBJ1-1 for the parts outside the CDR3, the full variable domain is EAGVTQSPTHLIKTRGQQATLRCSPISGHTSVYWYQQALGLGLQFLLWYDEGEERNRGNFPPRFSGRQFPNYSSELNVNALELEDSALYLCASSLETGRSNTEAFFGQGTRLTVV.

J is TRBJ1-1 and V is TRBV29-1; unclear D gene. Germline-derived CDR1 and CDR2 are SQVTM and ANQGSEA. Trimming removed 2 bases from V and 0 bases from J, with 7 bases in between. This CDR3 is built from 13 residues. The CDR3 loop is CSVERSMNTEAFF. The CDR3 bases are TGCAGCGTTGAACGGAGTATGAACACTGAAGCTTTCTTT.

The gene calls are TRBV28 and TRBJ2-7; D uncertain. The CDR3 length is 12 residues. Looked up from germline, CDR1 is MDHEN and CDR2 is SYDVKM. V dropped 5 bases and J dropped 5 bases, with 10 bases sitting between them. CDR3 residues: CASSPLVHEQYF. DNA of the CDR3: TGTGCCAGCAGTCCGCTAGTCCACGAGCAGTACTTC.

The chain couples TRBV28 to TRBJ2-3; TRBD2 might be the D (5 bases). Germline CDR1 MDHEN, CDR2 SYDVKM. The ends were cut back, 4 bases at V and 2 bases at J, with 13 bases in the middle. The CDR3 loop spans 15 amino acids. The CDR3 here is CASSSGDRLTDTQYF. For the CDR3, the DNA is TGTGCCAGCAGTTCCGGGGATCGGCTCACAGATACGCAGTATTTT.

This clone occurred a few times. The V gene is TRBV6-5, the J gene TRBJ2-6, with D possibly matching TRBD1 (6 bases). V lost 5 bases, J lost 2 bases, and 10 bases lay in between. CDR3 length: 15 residues. Germline-derived CDR1 and CDR2 are MNHEY and SVGAGI. CDR3 coding DNA: TGTGCCAGCAGTACAGGGTTTCCTGGGGCCAACGTCCTGACTTTC. This sequence encodes CASSTGFPGANVLTF.

The chain recombines TRBV10-3 with TRBJ2-5; D gene unclear. CDR1 is ENHRY and CDR2 is SYGVKD in the germline V gene. Trimming pared 3 bases from V and 1 base from J, leaving 12 bases between. This CDR3 contains 15 residues. The CDR3 region has the DNA TGTGCCATCAGTGACGGAGAGGTCCGCCAAGAGACCCAGTACTTC. Its protein product is CAISDGEVRQETQYF.

The chain carries TRBV28 and TRBJ2-7; D perhaps matches TRBD1 (6 bases). The germline V gene encodes CDR1 MDHEN and CDR2 SYDVKM. The CDR3 consists of 15 residues. Trimming stripped 4 bases from V and 3 bases from J, with 16 bases between. CDR3 DNA: TGTGCCAGCAGTTCCTTCCGACAGGACCTCTACGAGCAGTACTTC. Residues: CASSSFRQDLYEQYF.

The chain recombines TRBV28 with TRBJ2-5; TRBD1 aligns across 9 bases. V lost 5 bases to trimming and J lost 5 bases; unmatched junction nucleotides: 6. Germline CDR1 and CDR2: MDHEN and SYDVKM. CDR3 length: 14 amino acids. CDR3 protein: CASSGDREWETQYF. The CDR3 DNA reads TGTGCCAGCAGTGGGGACAGGGAGTGGGAGACCCAGTACTTC.

This chain uses TRBV5-1 with TRBJ2-5; possibly TRBD1 for D (5 bases). The germline CDR1 and CDR2 sequences are SGHRS and YFSETQ. The CDR3 length is 16 residues. Trimming shortened V by 4 bases and J by 0 bases, and 16 bases separated the two germline ends. This CDR3 is CASSTLTAQYQETQYF. The DNA for the CDR3 is TGCGCCAGCAGCACGTTGACAGCCCAGTACCAAGAGACCCAGTACTTC.

This clone came up a few times. The chain couples TRBV10-3 to TRBJ2-7; 8 bases fit TRBD1. Germline V lookup: CDR1 ENHRY, CDR2 SYGVKD. The junction had 5 bases not matched to a gene; V was cut back by 10 bases and J by 3 bases. The CDR3 runs to 12 residues. CDR3 region: CATRDRSYEQYF. CDR3 nucleotides: TGTGCCACCCGGGACAGGAGCTACGAGCAGTACTTC.

CDR3 sequence (DNA): TGTGCCAGCAGGGGGGACAGGGACGGAGAGACCCAGTACTTC. Its protein product is CASRGDRDGETQYF. This chain uses TRBV28 with TRBJ2-5; 9 bases map to TRBD1. The CDR3 contains 14 residues. J was trimmed by 4 bases and V by 6 bases; bases with no gene match: 6. The germline V gene encodes CDR1 MDHEN and CDR2 SYDVKM.

This rearrangement joins TRBV5-4 to TRBJ2-1, with D perhaps TRBD1 (5 bases). The V gene's germline CDR1 is SGHNT and CDR2 YYREEE (reference sequence). The germline V and J ends were trimmed by 5 bases and 4 bases, with 7 bases remaining between them. There are 12 residues in the CDR3. The CDR3 sequence is CASRTEYNEQFF. CDR3 nucleotide sequence: TGTGCCAGCAGGACAGAGTACAATGAGCAGTTCTTC.

The table lists this clone with a few counts. The chain links TRBV5-1 to TRBJ1-1; TRBD1 matches 8 bases. The CDR3 covers 14 residues. The trim removed 5 bases at V and 2 bases at J, leaving 5 bases unmatched. Germline V lookup: CDR1 SGHRS, CDR2 YFSETQ. DNA for the CDR3: TGCGCCAGCAGGGGACAGGCGGGCAACACTGAAGCTTTCTTT. Translation: CASRGQAGNTEAFF.

The CDR3 is CASSLEGGTGELFF. The CDR3 bases are TGTGCCAGCAGCTTAGAAGGGGGCACCGGGGAGCTGTTTTTT. The rearrangement links TRBV11-3 to TRBJ2-2; weak D call: TRBD1 (6 bases). V was shortened by 0 bases and J by 4 bases, with 6 bases between the two germline ends. The CDR3 contains 14 residues. Per the germline V gene, CDR1 is SGHNT and CDR2 is YENEEA.

Only a few counts were recorded for this clone. CDR3 bases: TGTGCCAGCAGTTTCTCAGGGGAAGAAAAACTGTTTTTT. This codes for CASSFSGEEKLFF. The chain recombines TRBV27 with TRBJ1-4, with D possibly being TRBD1 (6 bases). The CDR3 length is 13 residues. V was shortened by 3 bases and J by 8 bases, with 10 bases between the two germline ends. Germline V gene data show CDR1 as MNHEY and CDR2 as SMNVEV (reference sequence).

This clone has a handful of counts. The rearrangement links TRBV6-5 to TRBJ2-1; D perhaps matches TRBD2 (5 bases). There are 14 residues in the CDR3. Germline assignment: CDR1 MNHEY and CDR2 SVGAGI. Trimming removed 6 bases from V and 13 bases from J, with 22 bases in between. The CDR3 protein is CASRREGGPHGQFF. DNA for the CDR3: TGTGCCAGCAGGAGGGAAGGTGGGCCCCACGGACAGTTCTTC.

In its sample, this clone was seen a few times. The genes are TRBV18 and TRBJ1-3; no definite D call. Germline V CDR1 and CDR2: KGHSH, LQKENI. There are 14 residues in the CDR3. The V gene lost 3 bases and the J gene lost 1 base, with 7 bases spanning the gap. CDR3 in amino acids: CASSPNRSGNTIYF. The CDR3 DNA sequence: TGTGCCAGCTCACCGAATAGATCTGGAAACACCATATATTTT.

This clone has a handful of counts. The genes are TRBV21-1 and TRBJ1-5; the D call TRBD1 from the table was never checked on the DNA. TRBV21-1 has pseudogene status. The CDR3 runs to 15 residues. CDR3 residues: CASSKALRSNQPQHF. In DNA, the CDR3 is TGTGCCAGCAGCAAAGCGCTCAGGTCCAATCAGCCCCAGCATTTT.

This clone has a handful of counts. The CDR3 coding sequence is TGTGCCAGCAGCTTGTTGGCAGGGGGTACCTACGAGCAGTACTTC. It yields the protein CASSLLAGGTYEQYF. The rearrangement joins TRBV7-2 to TRBJ2-7, with 7 bases matching TRBD1. The junction had 7 bases not matched to a gene; V was cut back by 3 bases and J by 2 bases. Germline V lookup: CDR1 SGHTA, CDR2 FQGNSA. CDR3 size: 15 residues.

The chain employs TRBV4-2 and TRBJ2-7; 9 nucleotides line up with TRBD2. J gave up 7 bases and V 2 bases, and 3 bases lay outside the gene matches. Germline assignment: CDR1 LGHNA and CDR2 YNFKEQ. The CDR3 is 13 amino acids. The CDR3 coding sequence is TGTGCCAGCAGCCAATTTCTAGCGGGAGAGCAGTACTTC. It translates to CASSQFLAGEQYF.

This chain connects TRBV4-2 to TRBJ2-5; D is possibly TRBD2 (6 bases). The CDR3 totals 15 residues. The V end lost 4 bases, the J end lost 2 bases, and 14 bases lay between the germline ends. Per the germline V gene, CDR1 is LGHNA and CDR2 is YNFKEQ. The CDR3 region has the DNA TGTGCCAGCAGCCGGCGGGGCACGATACAAGAGACCCAGTACTTC. Protein product: CASSRRGTIQETQYF.

This chain links TRBV7-9 with TRBJ2-5; 13 nucleotides agree with TRBD2. Germline values: CDR1 SEHNR, CDR2 FQNEAQ (reference sequence). There are 17 residues in the CDR3. V shed 0 bases, J shed 5 bases, and the junction held 6 bases outside the gene matches. The CDR3 coding sequence is TGTGCCAGCAGCTTAGCTGGACTAGCGGGAGTTGGGGAGACCCAGTACTTC. Translating it yields CASSLAGLAGVGETQYF.

A few counts support this clone. The chain has TRBV5-1 and TRBJ2-2; 8 nucleotides align to TRBD2. Germline V gene data show CDR1 as SGHRS and CDR2 as YFSETQ. The CDR3 is made up of 15 amino acids. The V gene end was trimmed by 2 bases and the J gene end by 6 bases; junction bases not matched to a gene: 6. Written as DNA, the CDR3 is TGCGCCAGCAGCTTCGTCGCTAGCGGGCCCGGGGAGCTGTTTTTT. Residues: CASSFVASGPGELFF.

This clone appeared a few times. The CDR3 region is CASGLWGGTEAFF. CDR3 sequence (DNA): TGTGCTAGTGGTTTGTGGGGCGGCACTGAAGCTTTCTTT. The genes are TRBV12-5 and TRBJ1-1; D possibly corresponds to TRBD1 (5 bases). Per germline, CDR1 LGHNT and CDR2 FRNRAP. Trimming removed 2 bases from V and 4 bases from J, with 8 bases in between. CDR3 length equals 13 residues.

The chain joins TRBV2 to TRBJ2-3; 8 positions match TRBD1. This CDR3 contains 15 residues. J lost 2 bases, V lost 6 bases, and 7 bases had no gene match. Germline-derived CDR1 and CDR2 are SNHLY and FYNNEI. CDR3 DNA: TGTGCCAGCAGCCCCCAGGGGGCCGACACAGATACGCAGTATTTT. It specifies CASSPQGADTDTQYF.

The table lists this clone with a few counts. This sequence joins TRBV5-1 and TRBJ2-5; TRBD1 agrees at 11 bases. The CDR3 runs to 17 residues. Trimming took 0 bases from V and 4 from J; bases not matched to a gene: 8. Germline-derived CDR1 and CDR2 are SGHRS and YFSETQ. Here the CDR3 DNA reads TGCGCCAGCAGCTTGGGTCGGACAGGGGGCGCGTCAGAGACCCAGTACTTC. Amino acids: CASSLGRTGGASETQYF.

This clone came up a few times. The chain carries TRBV7-3 and TRBJ2-1, with 7 nucleotides matching TRBD2. Germline-derived CDR1 and CDR2 are SGHTA and FQGTGA. The junction had 9 bases not matched to a gene; V was cut back by 5 bases and J by 2 bases. The CDR3 length is 16 residues. This chain's CDR3 is CASSPQAGLTYNEQFF. The CDR3 DNA reads as TGTGCCAGCAGCCCCCAAGCGGGACTCACCTACAATGAGCAGTTCTTC.

This clone came up a few times. V and J are TRBV9 and TRBJ2-7; D gene unclear. Per the germline V gene, CDR1 is SGDLS and CDR2 is YYNGEE. CDR3 size: 15 residues. The V gene lost 0 bases and the J gene lost 0 bases, with 10 bases spanning the gap. The CDR3 region is CASSVGATSSYEQYF. Written as DNA, the CDR3 is TGTGCCAGCAGCGTAGGGGCTACGAGCTCCTACGAGCAGTACTTC.

This chain joins TRBV7-9 and TRBJ2-2; D not resolved. V was trimmed by 4 bases and J by 1 base, leaving 22 bases between them. The CDR3 runs to 19 residues. The germline V gene has CDR1 SEHNR and CDR2 FQNEAQ (reference sequence). CDR3 bases: TGTGCCAGCAGCTCCCTTCCCGGGTCCACTCCCGGGAACACCGGGGAGCTGTTTTTT. Its protein is CASSSLPGSTPGNTGELFF.